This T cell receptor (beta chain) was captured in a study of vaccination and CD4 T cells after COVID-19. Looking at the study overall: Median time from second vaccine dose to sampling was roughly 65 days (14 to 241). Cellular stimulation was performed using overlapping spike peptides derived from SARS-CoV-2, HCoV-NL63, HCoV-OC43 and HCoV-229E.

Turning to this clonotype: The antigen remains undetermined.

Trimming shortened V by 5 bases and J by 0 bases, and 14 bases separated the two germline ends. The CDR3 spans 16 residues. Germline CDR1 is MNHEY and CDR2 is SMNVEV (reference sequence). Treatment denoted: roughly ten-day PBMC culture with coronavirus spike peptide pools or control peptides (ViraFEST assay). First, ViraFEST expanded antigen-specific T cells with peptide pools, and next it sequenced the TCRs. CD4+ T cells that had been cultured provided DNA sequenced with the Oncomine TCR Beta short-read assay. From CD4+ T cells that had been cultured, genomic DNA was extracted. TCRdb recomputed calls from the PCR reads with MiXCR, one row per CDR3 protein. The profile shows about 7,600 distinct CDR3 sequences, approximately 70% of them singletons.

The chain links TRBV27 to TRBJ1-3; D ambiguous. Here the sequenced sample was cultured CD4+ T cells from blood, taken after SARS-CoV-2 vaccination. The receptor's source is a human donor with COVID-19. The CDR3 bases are TGTGCCAGCAGTAGGCTTGTGGTGACCTCTGGAAACACCATATATTTT. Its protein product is CASSRLVVTSGNTIYF.